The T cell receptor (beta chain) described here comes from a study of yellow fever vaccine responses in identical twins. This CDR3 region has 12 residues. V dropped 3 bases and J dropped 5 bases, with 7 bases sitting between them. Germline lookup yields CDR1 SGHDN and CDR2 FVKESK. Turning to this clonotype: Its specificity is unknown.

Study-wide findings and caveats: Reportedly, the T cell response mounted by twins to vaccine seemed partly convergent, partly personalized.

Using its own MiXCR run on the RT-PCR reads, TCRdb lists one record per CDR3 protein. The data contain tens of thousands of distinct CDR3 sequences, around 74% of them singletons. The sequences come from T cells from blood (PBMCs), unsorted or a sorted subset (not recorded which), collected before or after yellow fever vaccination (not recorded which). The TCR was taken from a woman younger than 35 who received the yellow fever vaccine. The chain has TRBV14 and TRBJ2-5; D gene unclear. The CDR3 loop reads CASSQGWETQYF. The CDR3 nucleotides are TGTGCCAGCAGCCAGGGATGGGAGACCCAGTACTTC.